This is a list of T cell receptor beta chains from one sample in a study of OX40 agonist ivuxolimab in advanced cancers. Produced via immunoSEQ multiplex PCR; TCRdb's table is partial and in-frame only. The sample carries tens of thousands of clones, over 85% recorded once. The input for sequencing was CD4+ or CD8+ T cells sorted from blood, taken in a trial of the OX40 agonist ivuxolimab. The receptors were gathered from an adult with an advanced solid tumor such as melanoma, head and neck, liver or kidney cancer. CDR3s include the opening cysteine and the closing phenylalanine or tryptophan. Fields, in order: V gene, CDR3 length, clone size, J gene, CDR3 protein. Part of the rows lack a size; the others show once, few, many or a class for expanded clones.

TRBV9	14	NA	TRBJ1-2	CASSPPGQNYGYTF
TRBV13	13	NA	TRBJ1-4	CASSLAGNEKLFF
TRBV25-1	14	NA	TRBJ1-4	CASSEYETNEKLFF
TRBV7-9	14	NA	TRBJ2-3	CASSGLAGADTQYF
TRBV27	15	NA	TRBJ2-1	CASNPGNMRGNEQFF
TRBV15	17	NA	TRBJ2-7	CATSRDRLAGGRYEQYF
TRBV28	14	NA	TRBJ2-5	CASSSTGAQETQYF
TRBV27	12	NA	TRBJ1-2	CAAYTGVRGYTF
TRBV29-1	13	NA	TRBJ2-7	CSASPGQGDEQYF
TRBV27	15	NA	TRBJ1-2	CASSWGQGTFYGYTF
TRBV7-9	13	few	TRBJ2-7	CASSFAGGHEQYF
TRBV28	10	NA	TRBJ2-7	CASGTYEQYF
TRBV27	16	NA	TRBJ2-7	CASSLIGGTGGYEQYF
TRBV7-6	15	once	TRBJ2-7	CASSLEGTGWHEQYF
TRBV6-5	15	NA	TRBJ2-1	CASSYWTSGHNEQFF
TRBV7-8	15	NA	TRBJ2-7	CASSQTGALAYEQYF
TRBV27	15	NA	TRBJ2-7	CASSSLAGEFYEQYF
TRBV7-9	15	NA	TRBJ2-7	CASSLGVTGEDEQYF
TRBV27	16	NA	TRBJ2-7	CASSFLSGVTLAEQYF
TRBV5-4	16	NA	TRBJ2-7	CASSLRMGTDGYEQYF
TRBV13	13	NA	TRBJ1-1	CASSSTGGSEAFF
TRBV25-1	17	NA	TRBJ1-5	CASSESTGTASTEPQHF
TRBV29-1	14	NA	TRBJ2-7	CSVLGSGSTYEQYF
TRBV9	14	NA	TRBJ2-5	CASSVGSPQETQYF
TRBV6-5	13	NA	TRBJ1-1	CASSYTQRNEAFF
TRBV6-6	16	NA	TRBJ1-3	CASSSLWGGAGNTIYF
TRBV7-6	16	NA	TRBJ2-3	CASSQAKGESTDTQYF
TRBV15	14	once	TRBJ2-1	CATSREEAHNEQFF
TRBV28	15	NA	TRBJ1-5	CASSLELGSNQPQHF